This T cell receptor beta chain was captured by sequencing in a study of blood T cell repertoires in COVID-19. The data were produced by immunoSEQ multiplex PCR, yet TCRdb's version contains in-frame clones alone and is incomplete. The table includes around 420,000 clones, approximately 85% detected once. The sample was PBMCs or T cells enriched from blood (not recorded which). This receptor was obtained from a woman between 40 and 50 years old with acute COVID-19.

CDR3 bases: TGTGCCAGTAGCCGAAGTCCCCCAGGGAACTATGGCTACACCTTC. Protein: CASSRSPPGNYGYTF. V is TRBV19 and J is TRBJ1-2; D might be TRBD1 (5 bases). Germline loops: CDR1 LNHDA, CDR2 SQIVND (reference sequence). The CDR3 is made up of 15 amino acids. V shed 6 bases and J shed 2 bases, with 16 bases lying between them.